Presented here are 8 T cell receptor beta chains from one specimen sequenced in a study of blood T cell repertoires in COVID-19. Libraries were prepared by immunoSEQ multiplex PCR; TCRdb keeps only in-frame clonotypes and omits some of them. The profile shows about 220,000 clones, 86% of them singletons. Specimen: peripheral blood. The origin of the receptors is a young man who had recovered from COVID-19.

This chain links TRBV2 with TRBJ2-7; 8 bases map to TRBD2. This CDR3 region has 13 residues. In germline, CDR1 is SNHLY, CDR2 FYNNEI. Losses at the gene ends were 3 bases for V and 10 bases for J; bases not matched to a gene: 8. The CDR3 spells CASSELRAGDQYF. CDR3 coding DNA: TGTGCCAGCAGTGAGTTAAGAGCGGGGGACCAGTACTTC.

The chain joins TRBV2 to TRBJ2-7, with TRBD2 matching 7 bases. From germline, CDR1 is SNHLY and CDR2 FYNNEI. With 3 bases clipped from V and 6 bases from J, the junction kept 8 bases outside the gene matches. The length of the CDR3 is 14 residues. The CDR3 reads CASSDVGREGEQYF. In DNA, the CDR3 is TGTGCCAGCAGTGACGTAGGCAGGGAGGGCGAGCAGTACTTC.

There are a few counts of this clone. This chain joins TRBV4-3 and TRBJ1-3; D is possibly TRBD1 (6 bases). The CDR3 consists of 17 residues. The germline gives CDR1 LGHNA, CDR2 YSLEER. The ends were cut back, 0 bases at V and 0 bases at J, with 12 bases in the middle. The CDR3 spells CASSQEQGIDSGNTIYF. For the CDR3, the DNA is TGCGCCAGCAGCCAAGAGCAGGGGATTGACTCTGGAAACACCATATATTTT.

The DNA of the CDR3 is TGTGCCAGTAGTATAGATCTTCGGCCTCTTCCCCAGGACACCATATATTTT. Translation: CASSIDLRPLPQDTIYF. The chain uses TRBV19 and TRBJ1-3; no reliable D call. Germline assignment: CDR1 LNHDA and CDR2 SQIVND (reference sequence). This CDR3 has 17 amino acids. V was shortened by 0 bases and J by 8 bases, with 20 bases between the two germline ends.

The genes are TRBV2 and TRBJ2-7; 7 positions agree with TRBD1. Germline V CDR1 and CDR2: SNHLY, FYNNEI. The CDR3 runs 15 residues. V shed 5 bases and J 2 bases; nucleotides not matched to a gene: 9. The CDR3 is CASSFRHRGAYEQYF. Written as DNA, the CDR3 is TGTGCCAGCAGTTTTCGGCACAGGGGCGCCTACGAGCAGTACTTC.

This clone was counted a few times. This chain links TRBV27 with TRBJ1-5; TRBD1 agrees at 10 bases. CDR1 MNHEY and CDR2 SMNVEV come from the germline V gene (reference sequence). V shed 2 bases and J 9 bases; nucleotides not matched to a gene: 10. The length of the CDR3 is 16 residues. The CDR3 DNA reads TGTGCCAGCAGTTTAACCCGGGACAGGGGTGCTTGGCCCCAGCATTTT. Protein product: CASSLTRDRGAWPQHF.

This clone was seen only a few times. The rearrangement uses TRBV6-5 and TRBJ1-2, with D unclear. Trimming left V 7 bases short and J 8 bases short, with 11 bases between. This CDR3 region has 11 residues. Germline assignment: CDR1 MNHEY and CDR2 SVGAGI. CDR3 sequence (DNA): TGTGCCAGCATTGCTGGCTCGGGCTACACCTTC. It yields the protein CASIAGSGYTF.

J is TRBJ1-1 and V is TRBV18; D not certain. The V end lost 6 bases, the J end lost 2 bases, and 10 bases lay between the germline ends. CDR1 is KGHSH and CDR2 is LQKENI in the germline V gene. This CDR3 is built from 13 residues. For the CDR3, the DNA is TGTGCCAGCTCCCTTCAGGAAAACACTGAAGCTTTCTTT. Translating gives CASSLQENTEAFF.